Listed below are T cell receptor beta chains from one sample, sequenced in a study of early T cells in non-severe SARS-CoV-2 infection. TCRdb analysed the 5' RACE reads with MiXCR anew, one entry per CDR3 protein. The sample yields about 54,000 distinct CDR3 sequences, 7.7% seen once. The source material was whole blood, sampled at baseline. These receptors came from an adult who was a healthcare worker with PCR-confirmed SARS-CoV-2 infection or an uninfected control (not recorded which). CDR3s include the opening cysteine and the closing phenylalanine or tryptophan. D genes are given only for firm matches. A clone size is listed for some rows: how often the clone was seen (once, few, many), or a class if it is expanded.

j_call clone_size cdr3_length v_call d_call cdr3_aa cdr3_nt
TRBJ2-7 . 14 TRBV5-4 . CASSLDQRSYEQYF TGTGCCAGCAGCTTGGATCAGCGCTCCTACGAGCAGTACTTC
TRBJ2-3 many 12 TRBV30 . CAWSVTTDTQYF TGTGCCTGGAGTGTAACGACAGATACGCAGTATTTT
TRBJ1-1 few 14 TRBV5-5 . CASSFNRDTTEAFF TGTGCCAGCAGCTTTAACAGAGATACCACTGAAGCTTTCTTT
TRBJ2-7 few 12 TRBV28 . CASGGQIYEQYF TGTGCCAGCGGGGGCCAGATCTACGAGCAGTACTTC
TRBJ2-3 many 17 TRBV29-1 TRBD1 CSVEDRADRGATDTQYF TGCAGCGTTGAAGACCGCGCCGACAGGGGGGCCACAGATACGCAGTATTTT
TRBJ1-6 many 13 TRBV20-1 . CSASSQGSSPLHF TGCAGTGCTAGCTCACAGGGAAGTTCACCCCTCCACTTT
TRBJ2-7 . 15 TRBV5-1 TRBD2 CASSSGLAGEDEQYF TGCGCCAGCAGCTCGGGACTAGCGGGAGAGGACGAGCAGTACTTC
TRBJ2-3 . 15 TRBV7-3 . CASRKDGESTDTQYF TGTGCCAGCAGAAAAGACGGGGAATCCACAGATACGCAGTATTTT
TRBJ2-1 few 14 TRBV29-1 . CSVRGGFWGNEQFF TGCAGCGTTCGAGGGGGTTTTTGGGGAAATGAGCAGTTCTTC
TRBJ2-5 few 14 TRBV5-1 TRBD2 CASRPGLGEETQYF TGCGCCAGCAGACCTGGACTAGGCGAAGAGACCCAGTACTTC
TRBJ2-1 . 15 TRBV12-3/TRBV12-4 TRBD2 CAAGLASGTYNEQFF TGTGCCGCGGGACTGGCTAGCGGGACCTACAATGAGCAGTTCTTC
TRBJ2-7 many 17 TRBV28 . CASSFGQTLILSYEQYF TGTGCCAGCAGTTTCGGGCAGACTCTAATACTCTCCTACGAGCAGTACTTC
TRBJ2-7 few 15 TRBV7-9 TRBD2 CASTPSSGGTYEQYF TGTGCCAGCACCCCAAGCAGCGGGGGTACCTACGAGCAGTACTTC
TRBJ2-5 many 14 TRBV5-1 . CASSLGTVQETQYF TGCGCCAGCAGCTTGGGTACAGTCCAAGAGACCCAGTACTTC
TRBJ2-7 . 15 TRBV20-1 . CSANRPGLSSYEQYF TGCAGTGCGAACAGGCCGGGGTTAAGCTCCTACGAGCAGTACTTC
TRBJ2-6 many 13 TRBV3-1 . CASGLSGANVLTF TGTGCCAGCGGGCTCTCTGGGGCCAACGTCCTGACTTTC
TRBJ1-2 . 13 TRBV28 . CASLGRINYGYTF TGTGCCAGCCTAGGCCGGATTAACTATGGCTACACCTTC
TRBJ2-1 few 15 TRBV7-3 . CASSSPWVGINEQFF TGTGCCAGCAGCTCTCCTTGGGTGGGAATCAATGAGCAGTTCTTC
TRBJ2-4 . 16 TRBV7-6 . CASSSLPGTGKNILYF TGTGCCAGCAGCTCCCTCCCTGGGACTGGGAAAAACATTCTGTACTTC
TRBJ2-1 many 14 TRBV7-9 . CASSLVGAYNEQFF TGTGCCAGCAGCTTAGTAGGAGCCTACAATGAGCAGTTCTTC
TRBJ1-6 many 19 TRBV28 . CASSRLRLGPSPYNSPLHF TGTGCCAGCAGCCGTTTAAGATTGGGCCCGAGTCCCTATAATTCACCCCTCCACTTT
TRBJ2-3 . 15 TRBV28 . CASSTATRDTDTQYF TGTGCCAGCAGCACCGCTACCCGGGACACAGATACGCAGTATTTT
TRBJ2-1 many 15 TRBV6-4 TRBD2 CASSDGLAGYSEQFF TGTGCCAGCAGTGATGGACTAGCGGGATATAGTGAGCAGTTCTTC
TRBJ2-7 . 15 TRBV24-1 . CATSDPGARRGEQYF TGTGCCACCAGTGACCCAGGCGCCCGACGTGGCGAGCAGTACTTC
TRBJ2-1 few 14 TRBV3-1 . CASSQQGTNGEQFF TGTGCCAGCAGCCAACAGGGGACCAATGGTGAGCAGTTCTTC